Below, 15 T cell receptor beta chains from the same sample are listed, as sequenced in a study of identical twins. TCRdb analysed the 5' RACE reads with MiXCR anew, one entry per CDR3 protein. The table records approximately 500,000 distinct CDR3 sequences, 24% of them present only once. This sample also appeared in a second study, on T cells expressing NK-cell markers.

Sequencing input: CD4+ T cells sorted from blood. The origin of the receptors is a woman between 18 and 30 years old in good health.

The table lists this clonotype with a few counts. This chain joins TRBV5-1 and TRBJ2-1; D unclear. The CDR3 has 13 amino acids. V shed 4 bases and J shed 4 bases, with 9 bases lying between them. CDR1 is SGHRS and CDR2 is YFSETQ in the germline V gene. The CDR3: CASSPTSYNEQFF. The CDR3, as DNA: TGCGCCAGCAGCCCCACCAGTTACAATGAGCAGTTCTTC.

The chain carries TRBV6-1 and TRBJ1-3; D call uncertain. This CDR3 is 13 amino acids long. CDR1 and CDR2 (germline): MNHNS, SASEGT. Trimming stripped 8 bases from V and 2 bases from J, with 10 bases between. Here the CDR3 DNA reads TGTGCCAGCCGAAGGTTCACTGGAAACACCATATATTTT. Protein sequence: CASRRFTGNTIYF.

This chain connects TRBV20-1 to TRBJ2-1; no reliable D call. The CDR3 runs 12 residues. CDR1 is DFQATT, CDR2 SNEGSKA, per germline (reference sequence). With 3 bases removed from V and 7 bases from J, the gap between germline ends came to 10 bases. CDR3 nucleotide sequence: TGCAGTGCTAGGATGATGGAAAATGAGCAGTTCTTC. It is translated as CSARMMENEQFF.

This clonotype was observed a handful of times. This sequence joins TRBV3-1 and TRBJ2-1; a weak D match, TRBD2 (5 bases). CDR3 length equals 14 residues. The germline V and J ends were trimmed by 2 bases and 6 bases, with 11 bases remaining between them. Germline V CDR1 and CDR2: LGHDT, YNNKEL (reference sequence). The CDR3 sequence: CASSQKFRGNEQFF. The DNA for the CDR3 is TGTGCCAGCAGCCAAAAATTTCGGGGCAATGAGCAGTTCTTC.

The gene calls are TRBV30 and TRBJ1-1; D might be TRBD1 (6 bases). Germline V gene data show CDR1 as GTSNPN and CDR2 as SVGIG (reference sequence). V shed 8 bases and J shed 0 bases, with 10 bases lying between them. This CDR3 has 12 residues. In DNA form, the CDR3 reads TGTGCCAGGGACATCATGAACACTGAAGCTTTCTTT. Amino acids: CARDIMNTEAFF.

This clonotype came up a few times. The CDR3 DNA reads as TGCAGCGTTGACTCGGGGTACGAGCAGTACTTC. As protein: CSVDSGYEQYF. The gene calls are TRBV29-1 and TRBJ2-7; D is perhaps TRBD2 (5 bases). V was trimmed by 3 bases and J by 4 bases, leaving 7 bases between them. The length of the CDR3 is 11 residues. CDR1 is SQVTM and CDR2 is ANQGSEA in the germline V gene.

V and J are TRBV5-6 and TRBJ2-7, with a tentative D call TRBD2 (5 bases). The CDR3 consists of 16 residues. The germline gives CDR1 SGHDT, CDR2 YYEEEE. The ends were cut back, 3 bases at V and 4 bases at J, with 20 bases in the middle. The chain's CDR3 is CASSSLNRASGYEQYF. In DNA, the CDR3 is TGTGCCAGCAGCTCATTAAACCGGGCCTCGGGGTACGAGCAGTACTTC. Full variable domain (missing parts from reference TRBV5-6 and TRBJ2-7): DAGVTQSPTHLIKTRGQQVTLRCSPKSGHDTVSWYQQALGQGPQFIFQYYEEEERQRGNFPDRFSGHQFPNYSSELNVNALLLGDSALYLCASSSLNRASGYEQYFGPGTRLTVT.

This clonotype was detected only a few times. The chain is built from TRBV5-1 and TRBJ2-5; D is perhaps TRBD2 (7 bases). The CDR3 covers 14 residues. V lost 5 bases, J lost 5 bases, and 16 bases lay in between. The germline CDR1 and CDR2 sequences are SGHRS and YFSETQ. CDR3 nucleotides: TGCGCCAGCAGTCCGGGGGGCCCCCCGGAGACCCAGTACTTC. This translates into CASSPGGPPETQYF.

There are a few counts of this clonotype. The chain has TRBV20-1 and TRBJ1-1, with TRBD1 as a possible D gene (5 bases). Deletions cut 5 bases from V and 1 base from J, with 11 bases between. CDR3 length equals 13 residues. Germline CDR1 DFQATT, CDR2 SNEGSKA (reference sequence). CDR3 sequence reads: CSAYETANTEAFF. In DNA, the CDR3 is TGCAGTGCTTATGAGACAGCGAACACTGAAGCTTTCTTT.

This clonotype has a handful of counts. The V gene is TRBV20-1, the J gene TRBJ2-3; possible D gene TRBD1, 6 bases. CDR1 is DFQATT, CDR2 SNEGSKA, per germline (reference sequence). The CDR3 is 13 residues long. V shed 6 bases and J shed 5 bases, with 15 bases lying between them. CDR3 sequence reads: CSARGRTIDTQYF. In DNA form, the CDR3 reads TGCAGTGCCAGGGGCCGGACAATAGATACGCAGTATTTT.

The chain links TRBV7-2 to TRBJ1-1; D perhaps matches TRBD1 (5 bases). The germline CDR1 and CDR2 sequences are SGHTA and FQGNSA. V dropped 2 bases and J dropped 1 base, with 11 bases sitting between them. CDR3 length: 15 residues. The CDR3 here is CASSLFPGPNTEAFF. The CDR3 coding sequence is TGTGCCAGCAGCTTATTCCCAGGGCCGAACACTGAAGCTTTCTTT.

This rearrangement joins TRBV12-3 or TRBV12-4 to TRBJ2-3, with D tentatively TRBD2 (5 bases). This CDR3 comprises 15 residues. With 3 bases removed from V and 1 base from J, the gap between germline ends came to 11 bases. DNA for the CDR3: TGTGCCAGCAGTTTGAACACCGGGGGCACAGATACGCAGTATTTT. Amino acids: CASSLNTGGTDTQYF.

This clonotype has a handful of counts. The chain couples TRBV20-1 to TRBJ2-5; no definite D call. V was trimmed by 6 bases and J by 6 bases, leaving 8 bases between them. Germline assignment: CDR1 DFQATT and CDR2 SNEGSKA (reference sequence). The CDR3 runs 10 residues. The CDR3 sequence: CSAREKTQYF. The CDR3 DNA reads as TGCAGTGCACGCGAAAAGACCCAGTACTTC.

Only one count was recorded for this clonotype. The rearrangement joins TRBV10-1 to TRBJ2-7; 7 bases map to TRBD2. This CDR3 has 14 residues. The germline V gene encodes CDR1 WNHNN and CDR2 SYGVQD (reference sequence). V gave up 8 bases and J gave up 4 bases; unmatched junction bases: 11. CDR3 coding DNA: TGCGCCAGCGGCGAGGGCGGGAGCAAGTACGAGCAGTACTTC. This encodes CASGEGGSKYEQYF.

The genes are TRBV5-1 and TRBJ1-1; D is unresolved. Germline loops: CDR1 SGHRS, CDR2 YFSETQ. This CDR3 is built from 15 residues. V lost 0 bases, J lost 1 base, and 10 bases lay in between. CDR3 region: CASSLVGRRNTEAFF. CDR3 bases: TGCGCCAGCAGCTTGGTGGGCAGGCGGAACACTGAAGCTTTCTTT.